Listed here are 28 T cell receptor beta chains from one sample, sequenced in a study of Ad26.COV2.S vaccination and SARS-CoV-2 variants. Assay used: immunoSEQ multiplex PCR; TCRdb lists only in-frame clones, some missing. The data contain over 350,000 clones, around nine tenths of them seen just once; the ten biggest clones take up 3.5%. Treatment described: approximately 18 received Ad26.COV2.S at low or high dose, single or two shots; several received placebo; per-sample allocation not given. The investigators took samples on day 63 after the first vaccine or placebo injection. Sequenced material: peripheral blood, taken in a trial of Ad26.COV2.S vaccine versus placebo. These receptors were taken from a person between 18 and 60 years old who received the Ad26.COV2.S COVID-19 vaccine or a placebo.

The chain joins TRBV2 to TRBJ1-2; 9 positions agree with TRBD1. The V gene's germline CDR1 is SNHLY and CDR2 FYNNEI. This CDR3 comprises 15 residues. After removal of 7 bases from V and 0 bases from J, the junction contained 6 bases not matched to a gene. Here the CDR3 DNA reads TGTGCCAGCAAAGGAACAGGGGGCTCTAACTATGGCTACACCTTC. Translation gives CASKGTGGSNYGYTF.

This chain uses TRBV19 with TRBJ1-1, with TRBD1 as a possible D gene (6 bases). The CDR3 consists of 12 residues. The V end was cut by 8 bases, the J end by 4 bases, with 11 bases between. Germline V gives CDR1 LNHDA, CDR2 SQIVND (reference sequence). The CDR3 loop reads CASGSRGTEAFF. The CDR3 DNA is TGTGCCAGTGGAAGCAGGGGCACTGAAGCTTTCTTT.

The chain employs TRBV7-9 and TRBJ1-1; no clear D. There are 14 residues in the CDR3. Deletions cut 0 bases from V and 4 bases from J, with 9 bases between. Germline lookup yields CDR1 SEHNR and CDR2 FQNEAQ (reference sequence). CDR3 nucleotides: TGTGCCAGCAGCTTAGCCGGGGAGGGCACTGAAGCTTTCTTT. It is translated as CASSLAGEGTEAFF.

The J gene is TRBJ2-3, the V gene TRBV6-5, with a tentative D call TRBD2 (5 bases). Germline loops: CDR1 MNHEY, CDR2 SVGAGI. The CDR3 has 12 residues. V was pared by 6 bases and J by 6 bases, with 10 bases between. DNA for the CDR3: TGTGCCAGCAGCCCCGGGATGGATACGCAGTATTTT. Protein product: CASSPGMDTQYF.

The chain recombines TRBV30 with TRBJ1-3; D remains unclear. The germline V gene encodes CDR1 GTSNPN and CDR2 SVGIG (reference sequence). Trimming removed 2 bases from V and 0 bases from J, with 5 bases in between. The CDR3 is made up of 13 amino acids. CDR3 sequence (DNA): TGTGCCTGGAGTTCTAGCTCTGGAAACACCATATATTTT. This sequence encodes CAWSSSSGNTIYF.

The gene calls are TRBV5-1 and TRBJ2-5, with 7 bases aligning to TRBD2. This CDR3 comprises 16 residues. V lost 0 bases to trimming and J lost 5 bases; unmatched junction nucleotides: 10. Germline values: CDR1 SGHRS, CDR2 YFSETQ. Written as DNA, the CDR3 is TGCGCCAGCAGCTTGGATACGGGGGGTTTTTCCGAGACCCAGTACTTC. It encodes CASSLDTGGFSETQYF.

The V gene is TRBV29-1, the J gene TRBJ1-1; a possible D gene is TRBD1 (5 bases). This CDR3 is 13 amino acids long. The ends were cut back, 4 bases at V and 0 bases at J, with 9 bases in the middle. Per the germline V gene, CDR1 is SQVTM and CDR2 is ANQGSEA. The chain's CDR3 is CSVGKGLNTEAFF. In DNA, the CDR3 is TGCAGCGTTGGGAAGGGGCTGAACACTGAAGCTTTCTTT.

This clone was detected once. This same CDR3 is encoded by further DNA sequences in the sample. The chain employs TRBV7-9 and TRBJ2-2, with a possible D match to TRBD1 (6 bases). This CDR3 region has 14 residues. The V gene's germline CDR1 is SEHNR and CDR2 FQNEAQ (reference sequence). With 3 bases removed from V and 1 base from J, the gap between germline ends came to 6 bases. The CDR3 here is CASSLDRNTGELFF. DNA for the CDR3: TGTGCCAGCAGCTTGGACAGGAACACCGGGGAGCTGTTTTTT.

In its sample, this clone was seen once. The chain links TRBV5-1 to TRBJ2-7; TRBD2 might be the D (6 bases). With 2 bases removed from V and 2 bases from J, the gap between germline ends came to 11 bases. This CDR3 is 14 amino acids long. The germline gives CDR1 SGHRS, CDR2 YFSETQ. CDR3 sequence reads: CASSLGGETYEQYF. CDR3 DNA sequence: TGCGCCAGCAGCTTAGGCGGGGAAACCTACGAGCAGTACTTC.

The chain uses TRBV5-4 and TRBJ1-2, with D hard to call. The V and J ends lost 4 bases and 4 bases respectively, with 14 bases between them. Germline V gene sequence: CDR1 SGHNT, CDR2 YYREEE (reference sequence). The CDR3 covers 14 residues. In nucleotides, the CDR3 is TGTGCCAGCAGCGCAGGACTCTCCCCCTATGGCTACACCTTC. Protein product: CASSAGLSPYGYTF.

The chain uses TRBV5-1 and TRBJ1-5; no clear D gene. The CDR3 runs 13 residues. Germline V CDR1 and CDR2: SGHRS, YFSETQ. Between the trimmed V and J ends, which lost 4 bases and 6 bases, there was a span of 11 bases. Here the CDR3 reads CASSPGVSQPQHF. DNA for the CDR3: TGCGCCAGCAGCCCCGGAGTAAGTCAGCCCCAGCATTTT.

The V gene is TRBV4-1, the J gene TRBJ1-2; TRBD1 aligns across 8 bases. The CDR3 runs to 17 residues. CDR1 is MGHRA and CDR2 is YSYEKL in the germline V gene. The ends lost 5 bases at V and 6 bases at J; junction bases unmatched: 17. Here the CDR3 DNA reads TGCGCCAGCAGCTTTTCGGACAGGGACTGGATCGGGGATGGCTACACCTTC. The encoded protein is CASSFSDRDWIGDGYTF.

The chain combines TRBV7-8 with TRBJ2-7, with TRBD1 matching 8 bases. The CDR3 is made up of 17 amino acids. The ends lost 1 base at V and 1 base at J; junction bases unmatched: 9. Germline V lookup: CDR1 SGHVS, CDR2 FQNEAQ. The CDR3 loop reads CASSLVYSRGLSYEQYF. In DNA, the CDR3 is TGTGCCAGCAGCTTAGTATACAGCAGGGGGCTTTCCTACGAGCAGTACTTC. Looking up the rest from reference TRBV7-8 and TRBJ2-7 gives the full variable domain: GAGVSQSPRYKVAKRGQDVALRCDPISGHVSLFWYQQALGQGPEFLTYFQNEAQLDKSGLPSDRFFAERPEGSVSTLKIQRTQQEDSAVYLCASSLVYSRGLSYEQYFGPGTRLTVT.

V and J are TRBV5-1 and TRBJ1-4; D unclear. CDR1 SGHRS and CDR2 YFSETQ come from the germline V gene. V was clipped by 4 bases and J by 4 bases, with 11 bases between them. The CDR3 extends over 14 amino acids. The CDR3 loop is CASSLGKGNEKLFF. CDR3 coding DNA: TGCGCCAGCAGCCTAGGGAAGGGTAATGAAAAACTGTTTTTT.

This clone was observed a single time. For the CDR3, the DNA is TGTGCCAGCAGCCCGGGACTAGCGTGGGAGCAGTACTTC. Translated: CASSPGLAWEQYF. This chain links TRBV6-6 with TRBJ2-7, with TRBD2 matching over 10 bases. The germline V gene encodes CDR1 MNHNY and CDR2 SVGAGI (reference sequence). CDR3 length equals 13 residues. V trimming: 6 bases; J trimming: 7 bases; junction bases outside the gene matches: 6.

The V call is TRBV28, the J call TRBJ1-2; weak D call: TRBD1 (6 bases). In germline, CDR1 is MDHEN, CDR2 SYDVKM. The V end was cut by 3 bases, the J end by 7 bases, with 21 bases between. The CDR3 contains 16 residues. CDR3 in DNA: TGTGCCAGCAGTTTGGGTGACAGGACCTATCGAGGTGGCTACACCTTC. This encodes CASSLGDRTYRGGYTF.

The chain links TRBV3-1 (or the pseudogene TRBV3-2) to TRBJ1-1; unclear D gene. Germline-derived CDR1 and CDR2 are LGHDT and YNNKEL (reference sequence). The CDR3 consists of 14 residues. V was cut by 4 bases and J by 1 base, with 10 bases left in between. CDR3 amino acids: CASSPQWTNTEAFF. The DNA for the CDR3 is TGTGCCAGCAGCCCCCAATGGACGAACACTGAAGCTTTCTTT.

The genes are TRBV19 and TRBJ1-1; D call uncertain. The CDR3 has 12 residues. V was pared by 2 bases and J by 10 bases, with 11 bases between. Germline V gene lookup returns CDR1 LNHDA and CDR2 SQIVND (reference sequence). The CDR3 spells CASSISGSSAFF. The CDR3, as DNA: TGTGCCAGTAGTATAAGTGGGAGCTCAGCTTTCTTT. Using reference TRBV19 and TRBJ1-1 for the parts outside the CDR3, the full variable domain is DGGITQSPKYLFRKEGQNVTLSCEQNLNHDAMYWYRQDPGQGLRLIYYSQIVNDFQKGDIAEGYSVSREKKESFPLTVTSAQKNPTAFYLCASSISGSSAFFGQGTRLTVV.

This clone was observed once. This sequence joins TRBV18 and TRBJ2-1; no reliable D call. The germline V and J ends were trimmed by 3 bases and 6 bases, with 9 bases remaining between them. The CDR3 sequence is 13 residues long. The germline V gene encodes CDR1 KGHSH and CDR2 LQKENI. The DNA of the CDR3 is TGTGCCAGCTCACCGATTCAGTCCAATGAGCAGTTCTTC. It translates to CASSPIQSNEQFF.

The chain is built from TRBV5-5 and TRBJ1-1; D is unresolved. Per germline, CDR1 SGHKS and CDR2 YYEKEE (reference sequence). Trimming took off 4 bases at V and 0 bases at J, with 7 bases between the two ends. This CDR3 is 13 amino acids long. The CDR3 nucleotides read TGTGCCAGCAGCCTCGGAGTGAACACTGAAGCTTTCTTT. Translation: CASSLGVNTEAFF.

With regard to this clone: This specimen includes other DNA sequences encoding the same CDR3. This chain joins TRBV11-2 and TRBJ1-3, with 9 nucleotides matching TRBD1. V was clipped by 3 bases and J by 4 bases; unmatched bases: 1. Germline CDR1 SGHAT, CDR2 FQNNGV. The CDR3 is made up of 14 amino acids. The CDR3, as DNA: TGTGCCAGCAGCTTGGACAGGGGAGGAAACACCATATATTTT. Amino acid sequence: CASSLDRGGNTIYF.

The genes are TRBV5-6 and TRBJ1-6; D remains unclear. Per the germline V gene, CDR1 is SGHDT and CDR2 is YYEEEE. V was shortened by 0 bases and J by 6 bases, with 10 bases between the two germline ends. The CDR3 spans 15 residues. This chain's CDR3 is CASSLVGAGNSPLHF. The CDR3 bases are TGTGCCAGCAGCTTGGTGGGCGCGGGTAATTCACCCCTCCACTTT.

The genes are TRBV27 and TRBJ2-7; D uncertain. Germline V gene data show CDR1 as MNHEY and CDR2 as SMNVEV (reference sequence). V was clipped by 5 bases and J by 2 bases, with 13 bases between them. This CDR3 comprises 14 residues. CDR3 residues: CASSKAEAPYEQYF. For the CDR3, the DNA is TGTGCCAGCAGTAAGGCCGAGGCACCCTACGAGCAGTACTTC.

The CDR3 sequence is CASRPGLAVNTQYF. Here the CDR3 DNA reads TGTGCCAGCAGGCCCGGACTAGCGGTAAATACGCAGTATTTT. V and J are TRBV6-5 and TRBJ2-3; 10 positions agree with TRBD2. CDR3 size: 14 residues. Germline CDR1 MNHEY, CDR2 SVGAGI. V shed 6 bases and J 7 bases; nucleotides not matched to a gene: 7.

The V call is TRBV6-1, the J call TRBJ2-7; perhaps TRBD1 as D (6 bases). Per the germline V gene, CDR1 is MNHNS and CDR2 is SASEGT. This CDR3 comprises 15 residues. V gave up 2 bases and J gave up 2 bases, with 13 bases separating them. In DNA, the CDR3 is TGTGCCAGCAGTGAATGGCAGGGGCGCGCCTACGAGCAGTACTTC. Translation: CASSEWQGRAYEQYF.

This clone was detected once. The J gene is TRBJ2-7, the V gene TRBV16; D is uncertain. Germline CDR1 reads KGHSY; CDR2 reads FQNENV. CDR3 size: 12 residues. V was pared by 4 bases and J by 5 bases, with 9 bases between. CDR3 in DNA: TGTGCCAGCAGCCCCCTCACTAACGAGCAGTACTTC. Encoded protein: CASSPLTNEQYF.

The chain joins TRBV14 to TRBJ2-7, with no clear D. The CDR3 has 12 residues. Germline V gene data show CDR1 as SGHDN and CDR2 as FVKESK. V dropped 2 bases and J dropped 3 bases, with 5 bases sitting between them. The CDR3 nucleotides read TGTGCCAGCAGCCAAATCTACTACGAGCAGTACTTC. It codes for CASSQIYYEQYF.

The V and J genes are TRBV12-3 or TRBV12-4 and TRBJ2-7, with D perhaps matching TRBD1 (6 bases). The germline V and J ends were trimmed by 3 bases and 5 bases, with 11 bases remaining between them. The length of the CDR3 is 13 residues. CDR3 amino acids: CASSLARGHEQYF. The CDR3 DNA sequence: TGTGCCAGCAGTTTGGCCAGGGGCCACGAGCAGTACTTC.